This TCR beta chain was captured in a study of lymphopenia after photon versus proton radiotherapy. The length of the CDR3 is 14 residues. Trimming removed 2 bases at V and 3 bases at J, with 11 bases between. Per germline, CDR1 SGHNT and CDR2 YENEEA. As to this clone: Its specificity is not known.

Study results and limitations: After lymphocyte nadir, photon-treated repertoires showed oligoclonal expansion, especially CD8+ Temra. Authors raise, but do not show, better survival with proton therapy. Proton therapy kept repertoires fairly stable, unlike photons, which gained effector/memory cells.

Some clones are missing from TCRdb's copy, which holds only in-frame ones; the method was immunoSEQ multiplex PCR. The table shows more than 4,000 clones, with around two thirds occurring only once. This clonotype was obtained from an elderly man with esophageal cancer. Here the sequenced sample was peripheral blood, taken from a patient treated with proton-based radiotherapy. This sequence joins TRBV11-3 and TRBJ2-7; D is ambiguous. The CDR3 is CASSLKRGIYEQYF. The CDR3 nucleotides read TGTGCCAGCAGCTTAAAACGCGGAATCTACGAGCAGTACTTC.